This is a list of T cell receptor beta chains from one sample in a study of CD8 T cells in ankylosing spondylitis. TCRdb redid the calling of the 5' RACE reads with MiXCR, one entry per CDR3 protein. This table has 180,000 or so distinct CDR3 sequences, roughly 12% appearing once. Sequenced input: blood, either unsorted or a sorted T cell fraction (not recorded which). Every receptor here comes from a male donor with ankylosing spondylitis or in good health (not recorded which). Each CDR3 is given with its conserved first and last residue. A D gene is named only where the DNA matches it firmly. Size values are once, few and many counts, or a class for expanded clones, and some rows have none.

TRBV19,NA,TRBJ2-5,TRBD2,TGTGCCATTCTCCTACTAGCGGACCAAGAGACCCAGTACTTC,CAILLLADQETQYF
TRBV6-5,many,TRBJ1-4,NA,TGTGCCAGCAGTTACTCGAGCAGAAGTAATGAAAAACTGTTTTTT,CASSYSSRSNEKLFF
TRBV5-1,many,TRBJ2-7,TRBD1,TGCGCCAGCAGCGGACAGGTCTCCTACGAGCAGTACTTC,CASSGQVSYEQYF
TRBV7-6,NA,TRBJ2-7,NA,TGTGCCAGCAGCTTAACCCAGGGCTACGAGCAGTACTTC,CASSLTQGYEQYF
TRBV5-1,many,TRBJ1-1,NA,TGCGCCAGCAGCTTGGGGGAGGCAGGAGGTTTGAACACTGAAGCTTTCTTT,CASSLGEAGGLNTEAFF
TRBV2,NA,TRBJ2-7,NA,TGTGCCAGCAGTGGCTACGAGCAGTACTTC,CASSGYEQYF
TRBV29-1,many,TRBJ2-3,NA,TGCAGCGCTCCGACCGGTAGTTACACAGATACGCAGTATTTT,CSAPTGSYTDTQYF
TRBV15,NA,TRBJ2-7,NA,TGTGCCACCAGCAGAGAAATTAGCGGAAACCCGTACGAGCAGTACTTC,CATSREISGNPYEQYF
TRBV14,many,TRBJ2-5,NA,TGTGCCAGCAGCCAAGAAAAAGGGGCGGAAGAGACCCAGTACTTC,CASSQEKGAEETQYF
TRBV19,NA,TRBJ2-1,TRBD2,TGTGCCAGTAGTATATACGGGACTAGCGGGAGGGGGTCCTACAATGAGCAGTTCTTC,CASSIYGTSGRGSYNEQFF
TRBV6-2/TRBV6-3,NA,TRBJ1-5,NA,TGTGCCAGCAGTTTCCGGGTCGGAATTGAACAGCCCCAGCATTTT,CASSFRVGIEQPQHF
TRBV12-3/TRBV12-4,many,TRBJ1-5,TRBD1,TGTGCCAGCAGTTTCCGGGACAGGGCCGTCAATCAGCCCCAGCATTTT,CASSFRDRAVNQPQHF
TRBV25-1,many,TRBJ1-1,TRBD1,TGTGCCAGCAGTGACTTGGGACAGGGAAGCACTGAAGCTTTCTTT,CASSDLGQGSTEAFF
TRBV11-2,many,TRBJ2-7,TRBD2,TGTGCCAGCAGCCCTCCGGGACTAGCGGGAACGCGCGAGCAGTACTTC,CASSPPGLAGTREQYF
TRBV3-1,many,TRBJ2-3,TRBD2,TGTGCCAGCAGCGAGCGGGAGAGGACAGATACGCAGTATTTT,CASSERERTDTQYF
TRBV20-1,few,TRBJ2-5,TRBD2,TGCAGTGCTACGCTTAGCGGGAGGACAGAGACCCAGTACTTC,CSATLSGRTETQYF
TRBV19,NA,TRBJ2-3,TRBD1,TGTGCCAGTAGTCGCGCTCCTGGGACAGCCGGAGATACGCAGTATTTT,CASSRAPGTAGDTQYF
TRBV20-1,many,TRBJ1-6,NA,TGCAGTGCAGCTACAGGGAGGCGTTCACCCCTCCACTTT,CSAATGRRSPLHF
TRBV20-1,NA,TRBJ1-1,TRBD1,TGCAGTGCTAGGAAAAATACAGGGGGCCGAAGGACTGAAGCTTTCTTT,CSARKNTGGRRTEAFF
TRBV7-2,few,TRBJ2-7,NA,TGTGCCAGCAGCTTTAACCGAGCCTACGAGCAGTACTTC,CASSFNRAYEQYF
TRBV12-3/TRBV12-4,few,TRBJ1-5,NA,TGTGCCAGCAGTCGACAGCCCAATCAGCCCCAGCATTTT,CASSRQPNQPQHF
TRBV6-2/TRBV6-3,many,TRBJ1-6,NA,TGTGCCAGCAGTTACGAGATCCCCTTGGAGCTCCACTTT,CASSYEIPLELHF
TRBV28,few,TRBJ1-1,NA,TGTGCCAGCAGTTTATTAGGGCGATTGACTGAAGCTTTCTTT,CASSLLGRLTEAFF
TRBV5-1,few,TRBJ2-5,NA,TGCGCCAGCAGCTTGGGGGCTATCGGAGAGACCCAGTACTTC,CASSLGAIGETQYF
TRBV6-5,many,TRBJ2-1,NA,TGTGCCAGCAGTTTTCTCCCAGGGAACTCCTACAATGAGCAGTTCTTC,CASSFLPGNSYNEQFF
TRBV3-1,many,TRBJ1-1,TRBD1,TGTGCCAGCGAAGACAGGGGGATTGGCACTGAAGCTTTCTTT,CASEDRGIGTEAFF
TRBV5-1,many,TRBJ2-3,NA,TGCGCCAGCACCCAGACACCTCTCTCCACAGATACGCAGTATTTT,CASTQTPLSTDTQYF
TRBV27,many,TRBJ2-7,TRBD2,TGTGCCAGCAGCCGAAGACTAGCGGAACTCTCCTACGAGCAGTACTTC,CASSRRLAELSYEQYF
TRBV11-2,many,TRBJ2-7,NA,TGTGCCAGCAGACTAACCGGTCGGGAGCAGTACTTC,CASRLTGREQYF
TRBV11-2,few,TRBJ2-5,TRBD1,TGTGCCAGCAGCTTGGGGGTAGGGACAGGGGGAAAAGAGACCCAGTACTTC,CASSLGVGTGGKETQYF
TRBV4-2,many,TRBJ1-2,NA,TGTGCCAGCAGCCGGGGATCGGGGGACGCGTTAAACTATGGCTACACCTTC,CASSRGSGDALNYGYTF
TRBV5-1,many,TRBJ1-1,TRBD1,TGCGCCAGCCAAACAGGGGGAACAATAACTGAAGCTTTCTTT,CASQTGGTITEAFF
TRBV6-1,NA,TRBJ1-6,NA,TGTGCCAGCAGTAAGCCCGAAACTAATTCACCCCTCCACTTT,CASSKPETNSPLHF
TRBV20-1,NA,TRBJ2-1,TRBD2,TGCAGTGCTAGCTCCGCCGGGACTAGATCCCATAATGAGCAGTTCTTC,CSASSAGTRSHNEQFF
TRBV15,NA,TRBJ1-2,TRBD1,TGTGCCACCAGCAGAGAAGGGGGCGCCTTGGGGGGGGCGCGTGATGGCTACACCTTC,CATSREGGALGGARDGYTF
TRBV20-1,NA,TRBJ1-2,TRBD1,TGCAGTGCTTTGGACAGGGCTTCTGGCTATGGCTACACCTTC,CSALDRASGYGYTF
TRBV5-4,many,TRBJ2-2,NA,TGTGCCAGCAGCTTCCTAGGGCCTGATACCGGGGAGCTGTTTTTT,CASSFLGPDTGELFF
TRBV20-1,many,TRBJ2-7,TRBD2,TGCAGTGCTAGAGCCCCGACTAGCGCTAACTACGAGCAGTACTTC,CSARAPTSANYEQYF
TRBV12-3/TRBV12-4,many,TRBJ2-5,TRBD2,TGTGCCAGCAGTTTAGGACTAGCGGGGTGGGAGACCCAGTACTTC,CASSLGLAGWETQYF
TRBV5-1,few,TRBJ2-1,TRBD1,TGCGCCAGCAGCTTGGAGGCCAGGGGGAATGAGCAGTTCTTC,CASSLEARGNEQFF
TRBV7-6,NA,TRBJ2-3,NA,TGTGCCAGCAGCTTAGTCTCGGGGGCGGGGGCAAGGGATACGCAGTATTTT,CASSLVSGAGARDTQYF
TRBV5-1,NA,TRBJ2-2,TRBD2,TGCGCCACTACGACTAGCGACAACACCGGGGAGCTGTTTTTT,CATTTSDNTGELFF
TRBV7-9,many,TRBJ2-7,TRBD1,TGTGCCAGCAGCCCCGGGACAGGTTTCGGAGAGCAGTACTTC,CASSPGTGFGEQYF
TRBV28,many,TRBJ2-1,NA,TGTGCCAGCAGTTTAATCGACAGTTCCAATGAGCAGTTCTTC,CASSLIDSSNEQFF
TRBV15,many,TRBJ2-7,NA,TGTGCCACCAGCAGAGGTCAAAGCGGGTACCGATCCTACGAGCAGTACTTC,CATSRGQSGYRSYEQYF
TRBV5-1,many,TRBJ2-1,NA,TGCGCCAGCAGCTTCCCCACCCTATACAATGAGCAGTTCTTC,CASSFPTLYNEQFF
TRBV29-1,many,TRBJ2-7,NA,TGCAGCGTTGTAGTCGGCTGGAGCTCCTACGAGCAGTACTTC,CSVVVGWSSYEQYF
TRBV29-1,few,TRBJ2-7,TRBD2,TGCAGCGTTCTTGCCCTCGGACTAGCGGGGGGAAGCTCCTACGAGCAGTACTTC,CSVLALGLAGGSSYEQYF
TRBV12-3/TRBV12-4,few,TRBJ2-1,NA,TGTGCCAGCAGCCTCCAGGGAGTTGACTACAATGAGCAGTTCTTC,CASSLQGVDYNEQFF